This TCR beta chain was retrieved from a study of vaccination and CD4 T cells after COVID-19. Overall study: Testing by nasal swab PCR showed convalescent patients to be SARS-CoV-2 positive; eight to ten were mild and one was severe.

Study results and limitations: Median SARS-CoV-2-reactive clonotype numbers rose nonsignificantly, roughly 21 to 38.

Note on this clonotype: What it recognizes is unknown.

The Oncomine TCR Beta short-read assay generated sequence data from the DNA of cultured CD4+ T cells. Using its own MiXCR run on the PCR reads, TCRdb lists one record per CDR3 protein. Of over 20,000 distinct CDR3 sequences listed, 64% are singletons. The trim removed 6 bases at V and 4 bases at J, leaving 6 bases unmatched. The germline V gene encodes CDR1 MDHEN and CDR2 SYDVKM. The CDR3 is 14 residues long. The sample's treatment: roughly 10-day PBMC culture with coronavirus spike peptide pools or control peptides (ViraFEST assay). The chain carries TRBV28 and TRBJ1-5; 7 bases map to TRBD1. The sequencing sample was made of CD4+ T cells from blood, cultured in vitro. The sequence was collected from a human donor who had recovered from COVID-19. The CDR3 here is CASSYDRVNQPQHF. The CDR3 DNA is TGTGCCAGCAGCTACGACAGGGTTAATCAGCCCCAGCATTTT.